The rows below give T cell receptor beta chains drawn from one sample of a study of T cells after yellow fever vaccination. TCRdb reprocessed the 5' RACE reads via MiXCR and lists one record per CDR3 protein. The data contain approximately 260,000 distinct CDR3 sequences, 5.2% of them seen just once; the ten biggest clones take up less than 3.5%. This sample comprised CD4+ T cells sorted from PBMCs, obtained on the day of the yellow fever booster vaccination. The receptors shown here come from a man aged 18 to 29 who received the YFV17D yellow fever vaccine. The CDR3 runs from the conserved cysteine through the conserved F or W. Each record gives: J gene, clone size, D gene, V gene, CDR3 DNA, CDR3 protein. D genes are given only for firm matches. Rows may omit the clone size; those that give it use once, few, many or a size class.

J gene: TRBJ2-1; clone size: many; D gene: NA; V gene: TRBV27; CDR3 DNA: TGTGCCAGCAGTCCCTCGACTGAAAGAGGTGAGCAGTTCTTC; CDR3 protein: CASSPSTERGEQFF
J gene: TRBJ2-3; clone size: few; D gene: NA; V gene: TRBV6-5; CDR3 DNA: TGTGCCAGCAGTTATTCGGGGACACCAGATACGCAGTATTTT; CDR3 protein: CASSYSGTPDTQYF
J gene: TRBJ2-5; clone size: NA; D gene: NA; V gene: TRBV11-1; CDR3 DNA: TGTGCCAGCAGCTCAGTTCGGACAGATATACAAGAGACCCAGTACTTC; CDR3 protein: CASSSVRTDIQETQYF
J gene: TRBJ2-3; clone size: many; D gene: TRBD2; V gene: TRBV7-2; CDR3 DNA: TGTGCCAGCAGCTTAGAAGGGACTAGCGGGAGGAACATTAATACGCAGTATTTT; CDR3 protein: CASSLEGTSGRNINTQYF
J gene: TRBJ2-2; clone size: many; D gene: NA; V gene: TRBV5-1; CDR3 DNA: TGCGCCAGCAGACCTGATCACACCGGGGAGCTGTTTTTT; CDR3 protein: CASRPDHTGELFF
J gene: TRBJ2-3; clone size: NA; D gene: NA; V gene: TRBV5-8; CDR3 DNA: TGTGCCAGCAGCTTGGGGGCCTCGGGCCAGACGGATACGCAGTATTTT; CDR3 protein: CASSLGASGQTDTQYF
J gene: TRBJ2-1; clone size: many; D gene: NA; V gene: TRBV5-1; CDR3 DNA: TGCGCCACCCGGCCTTTTTTTTCGGGGCCCAACTCCTACAATGAGCAGTTCTTC; CDR3 protein: CATRPFFSGPNSYNEQFF
J gene: TRBJ2-5; clone size: NA; D gene: NA; V gene: TRBV20-1; CDR3 DNA: TGCAGTGCCCCTCGGGACACTTCAGAGACCCAGTACTTC; CDR3 protein: CSAPRDTSETQYF
J gene: TRBJ2-1; clone size: many; D gene: NA; V gene: TRBV7-6; CDR3 DNA: TGTGCCAGCAGCTTAGCGCCTTCGGCAACGGGCCTTGAGCAGTTCTTC; CDR3 protein: CASSLAPSATGLEQFF
J gene: TRBJ1-4; clone size: few; D gene: NA; V gene: TRBV5-1; CDR3 DNA: TGCGCCAGCAGCCTGACAGGTGTAGGGACTAATGAAAAACTGTTTTTT; CDR3 protein: CASSLTGVGTNEKLFF
J gene: TRBJ2-5; clone size: few; D gene: TRBD2; V gene: TRBV7-8; CDR3 DNA: TGTGCCAGCAGCTGGACTAGCGGGGGGGCCCAAGAGACCCAGTACTTC; CDR3 protein: CASSWTSGGAQETQYF
J gene: TRBJ2-7; clone size: many; D gene: NA; V gene: TRBV30; CDR3 DNA: TGTGCCTGGAGCGACCTGAGTCCCTACGAGCAGTACTTC; CDR3 protein: CAWSDLSPYEQYF
J gene: TRBJ2-3; clone size: few; D gene: NA; V gene: TRBV20-1; CDR3 DNA: TGCAGTGCTAGTACTACACATACGCAGTATTTT; CDR3 protein: CSASTTHTQYF
J gene: TRBJ2-1; clone size: many; D gene: NA; V gene: TRBV4-1; CDR3 DNA: TGCGCCAGCAGCCAATACAATGAGCAGTTCTTC; CDR3 protein: CASSQYNEQFF
J gene: TRBJ2-5; clone size: NA; D gene: NA; V gene: TRBV5-4; CDR3 DNA: TGTGCCAGCAGGGACGCACAGGGTCCTGGGACCCAGTACTTC; CDR3 protein: CASRDAQGPGTQYF
J gene: TRBJ1-5; clone size: few; D gene: TRBD1; V gene: TRBV6-5; CDR3 DNA: TGTGCCAGCAGATGGTCTGGGACAGGAAATCAGCCCCAGCATTTT; CDR3 protein: CASRWSGTGNQPQHF
J gene: TRBJ2-5; clone size: NA; D gene: NA; V gene: TRBV12-3/TRBV12-4; CDR3 DNA: TGTGCCAGCAGTCCCAACTTTGTCGCAGAGACCCAGTACTTC; CDR3 protein: CASSPNFVAETQYF
J gene: TRBJ1-1; clone size: many; D gene: TRBD1; V gene: TRBV5-1; CDR3 DNA: TGCGCCAGCAGCTTGGGGGGGACAGTGAACACTGAAGCTTTCTTT; CDR3 protein: CASSLGGTVNTEAFF
J gene: TRBJ2-3; clone size: NA; D gene: NA; V gene: TRBV7-3; CDR3 DNA: TGTGCCAGCAGCCTCGACAGCCCCGGAGGCACAGATACGCAGTATTTT; CDR3 protein: CASSLDSPGGTDTQYF
J gene: TRBJ1-6; clone size: many; D gene: NA; V gene: TRBV4-3; CDR3 DNA: TGCGCCAGCAGCCAAGTTCTTCTCAGGGGCGCAAACCGGTCACCCCTCCACTTT; CDR3 protein: CASSQVLLRGANRSPLHF
J gene: TRBJ2-1; clone size: NA; D gene: NA; V gene: TRBV10-3; CDR3 DNA: TGTGCCATCAGTGAGGAGGGTGCCTACAATGAGCAGTTCTTC; CDR3 protein: CAISEEGAYNEQFF